The 10 T cell receptor beta chains listed next were all sequenced from one sample in a study of vaccination and CD4 T cells after COVID-19. MiXCR, applied by TCRdb to the PCR reads, yields one record per CDR3 protein. The repertoire holds about 40,000 distinct CDR3 sequences, with about 35% as singletons. Time point meaning: late sampling 161 to 241 days after vaccination in a few convalescent patients. This specimen consisted of CD4+ T cells from blood, obtained about 7 months after SARS-CoV-2 vaccination. Receptors originate from a human donor who had recovered from COVID-19.

This clonotype was recorded a few times. The V gene is TRBV24-1, the J gene TRBJ1-1, with D uncertain. CDR3 length: 19 residues. V was cut by 8 bases and J by 3 bases, with 30 bases left in between. Germline CDR1 is KGHDR and CDR2 is SFDVKD. The CDR3 nucleotides read TGTGCCACCACGCAATCCCTTGCCGGCCCACCTGCAACAGACACTGAAGCTTTCTTT. Amino acids: CATTQSLAGPPATDTEAFF.

V and J are TRBV2 and TRBJ2-3; 9 bases align to TRBD1. Germline loops: CDR1 SNHLY, CDR2 FYNNEI. This CDR3 comprises 14 residues. Losses at the gene ends were 6 bases for V and 3 bases for J; bases not matched to a gene: 4. The CDR3 nucleotides read TGTGCCAGCAGGAGGGACAGGGTAACAGATACGCAGTATTTT. This codes for CASRRDRVTDTQYF. Complete variable domain (other parts from reference TRBV2 and TRBJ2-3): EPEVTQTPSHQVTQMGQEVILRCVPISNHLYFYWYRQILGQKVEFLVSFYNNEISEKSEIFDDQFSVERPDGSNFTLKIRSTKLEDSAMYFCASRRDRVTDTQYFGPGTRLTVL.

This chain links TRBV5-8 with TRBJ2-7; a weak D match, TRBD1 (5 bases). This CDR3 has 14 residues. CDR1 and CDR2 from the germline V gene are SGHTS and YDEGEE. The V end was cut by 0 bases, the J end by 3 bases, with 10 bases between. The CDR3 sequence is CASSLGGDGYEQYF. CDR3 sequence (DNA): TGTGCCAGCAGCTTGGGGGGCGACGGCTACGAGCAGTACTTC.

This clonotype was counted between two and nine times. The chain carries TRBV7-3 and TRBJ1-5, with D uncertain. Trimming cost V 0 bases and J 4 bases, with 4 bases left between them. Germline CDR1 and CDR2: SGHTA and FQGTGA. There are 13 residues in the CDR3. CDR3 protein: CASSLTVNQPQHF. The CDR3 DNA reads as TGTGCCAGCAGCTTAACGGTGAATCAGCCCCAGCATTTT.

This clonotype has more than one count but fewer than ten. The CDR3 is CASSKGPPRSFYEQYF. In DNA form, the CDR3 reads TGTGCCAGCAGTAAGGGGCCCCCTCGATCCTTCTACGAGCAGTACTTC. The chain combines TRBV28 with TRBJ2-7; D is perhaps TRBD1 (5 bases). Trimming cost V 5 bases and J 3 bases, with 20 bases left between them. The CDR3 totals 16 residues. The germline V gene encodes CDR1 MDHEN and CDR2 SYDVKM.

V usage is TRBV6-1 and J usage is TRBJ2-3; no firm D call. CDR3 length: 14 residues. The V end was cut by 10 bases, the J end by 0 bases, with 14 bases between. Germline V CDR1 and CDR2: MNHNS, SASEGT. CDR3 DNA sequence: TGTGCCATCCGCCTATCTTCTAGCACAGATACGCAGTATTTT. Translation gives CAIRLSSSTDTQYF.

This clonotype was observed a handful of times. The rearrangement links TRBV7-6 to TRBJ2-1; 12 bases are a match to TRBD2. CDR3 size: 17 residues. V was pared by 1 base and J by 9 bases, with 10 bases of the junction left unmatched. Germline V gene data show CDR1 as SGHVS and CDR2 as FNYEAQ. The CDR3 DNA follows: TGTGCCAGCAGCTTAGATTGGTCGACTAGCGGGAGTATTGAGCAGTTCTTC. This sequence encodes CASSLDWSTSGSIEQFF.

In this sample, this clonotype turned up a few times. V gene TRBV20-1 combines with J gene TRBJ2-5, with D perhaps matching TRBD2 (6 bases). The CDR3 spans 13 residues. With 6 bases removed from V and 5 bases from J, the gap between germline ends came to 16 bases. Germline V gene lookup returns CDR1 DFQATT and CDR2 SNEGSKA (reference sequence). The DNA of the CDR3 is TGCAGTGCCCCGCCCGGGGGATCGGAGACCCAGTACTTC. It is translated as CSAPPGGSETQYF.

This rearrangement joins TRBV18 to TRBJ2-3, with 8 bases that match TRBD2. Losses at the gene ends were 4 bases for V and 6 bases for J; bases not matched to a gene: 6. The CDR3 contains 14 residues. Germline CDR1 KGHSH, CDR2 LQKENI. The CDR3, as DNA: TGTGCCAGCTCACAGGGACTAGGTCACGATACGCAGTATTTT. Its translation: CASSQGLGHDTQYF.

This clonotype was observed a few times. J is TRBJ1-2 and V is TRBV5-4; D uncertain. The germline gives CDR1 SGHNT, CDR2 YYREEE (reference sequence). The length of the CDR3 is 12 residues. The V end was cut by 0 bases, the J end by 4 bases, with 4 bases between. The CDR3 sequence: CASSLGVYGYTF. Written as DNA, the CDR3 is TGTGCCAGCAGCTTGGGGGTCTATGGCTACACCTTC.